The sequence of this T cell receptor (beta chain) was determined in a study of liver allograft versus peripheral blood T cells. At the level of the study: Blood and transplanted-liver T cell receptor repertoires from recipients were compared. General study results and limits: Intragraft T cell receptor repertoires of liver allografts were reported to differ from peripheral blood repertoires.

The length of the CDR3 is 12 residues. V was clipped by 10 bases and J by 5 bases, with 13 bases between them. Per the germline V gene, CDR1 is MNHNY and CDR2 is SVGAGI (reference sequence). This clonotype was recorded many times. Antigen: not known. TCRdb re-called the reads with MiXCR, one entry per CDR3 protein. This table has some 10,000 distinct CDR3 sequences, less than 20% appearing once. This receptor was taken from a human patient who had a liver transplant. Part of the T cells may come from the graft donor. This sequence joins TRBV6-6 and TRBJ2-3, with D possibly TRBD1 on 6 matching bases. CDR3 amino acids: CATRTDGDTQYF. CDR3 bases: TGTGCCACCAGGACAGATGGAGATACGCAGTATTTT.